The 18 T cell receptor beta chains below all came from one sample that was sequenced in a study of T cells of healthy individuals. TCRdb used MiXCR to reprocess the 5' RACE reads, holding one entry per CDR3 protein. The table has nearly 100,000 distinct CDR3 sequences, roughly 15% seen once. The receptors originated from a human donor in good health.

This clonotype was counted many times. The CDR3 reads CSADASGRSEQFF. In DNA, the CDR3 is TGCAGTGCTGATGCTAGCGGGAGGTCTGAGCAGTTCTTC. This chain links TRBV20-1 with TRBJ2-1, with 11 positions matching TRBD2. The trim removed 5 bases at V and 9 bases at J, leaving 6 bases unmatched. Germline V gene lookup returns CDR1 DFQATT and CDR2 SNEGSKA (reference sequence). CDR3 length: 13 amino acids.

This clonotype has a count of ten or more. The CDR3: CSARSRGLGTEAFF. In DNA form, the CDR3 reads TGCAGTGCTAGAAGTCGGGGATTGGGCACTGAAGCTTTCTTT. The J gene is TRBJ1-1, the V gene TRBV20-1, with D uncertain. Germline V gene lookup returns CDR1 DFQATT and CDR2 SNEGSKA (reference sequence). The CDR3 runs to 14 residues. Trimming removed 2 bases at V and 4 bases at J, with 14 bases between.

CDR3 region: CSARVSGGSTDTQYF. The CDR3 DNA is TGCAGTGCTAGAGTTAGCGGGGGGAGCACAGATACGCAGTATTTT. The V call is TRBV20-1, the J call TRBJ2-3; TRBD2 matches 10 bases. CDR1 and CDR2 (germline): DFQATT, SNEGSKA (reference sequence). V lost 1 base and J lost 0; bases outside the gene matches: 1. The CDR3 length is 15 residues.

This rearrangement joins TRBV10-3 to TRBJ1-6; TRBD1 might be the D (5 bases). Between the trimmed V and J ends, which lost 2 bases and 0 bases, there was a span of 8 bases. The length of the CDR3 is 16 residues. From germline, CDR1 is ENHRY and CDR2 SYGVKD. The CDR3 here is CAISEPGSSYNSPLHF. The DNA for the CDR3 is TGTGCCATCAGTGAGCCAGGGAGCTCCTATAATTCACCCCTCCACTTT.

This clonotype was counted ten times or more. The gene calls are TRBV20-1 and TRBJ2-7; D might be TRBD2 (6 bases). The germline V and J ends were trimmed by 3 bases and 3 bases, with 9 bases remaining between them. The CDR3 consists of 12 residues. The germline V gene encodes CDR1 DFQATT and CDR2 SNEGSKA (reference sequence). In DNA, the CDR3 is TGCAGTGCTAGGGCCGGGGGCTACGAGCAGTACTTC. Translation: CSARAGGYEQYF.

The chain combines TRBV7-9 with TRBJ2-1; TRBD2 matches at 9 bases. The CDR3 has 14 residues. Germline loops: CDR1 SEHNR, CDR2 FQNEAQ (reference sequence). Germline trimming cut 2 bases from V and 10 bases from J; bases unmatched to any gene: 6. The CDR3 here is CASSLSAGGVEQFF. CDR3 nucleotides: TGTGCCAGCAGCTTATCGGCGGGAGGGGTAGAGCAGTTCTTC.

This clonotype was observed at least ten times. This sequence joins TRBV27 and TRBJ1-6; possibly TRBD1 for D (6 bases). V was clipped by 4 bases and J by 6 bases, with 13 bases between them. Germline CDR1 and CDR2: MNHEY and SMNVEV (reference sequence). The CDR3 length is 15 residues. CDR3 in amino acids: CASSSGASGNSPLHF. CDR3 DNA: TGTGCCAGCAGTTCGGGGGCCAGTGGTAATTCACCCCTCCACTTT.

The table lists this clonotype with many counts. V is TRBV20-1 and J is TRBJ2-1; TRBD2 might be the D (5 bases). There are 13 residues in the CDR3. Germline CDR1 DFQATT, CDR2 SNEGSKA (reference sequence). Trimming removed 6 bases at V and 3 bases at J, with 12 bases between. CDR3 DNA sequence: TGCAGTGCCGGGGTTGACCTCTACAATGAGCAGTTCTTC. Translating gives CSAGVDLYNEQFF.

This clonotype is a singleton in its sample. The chain recombines TRBV2 with TRBJ1-1, with D uncertain. Germline CDR1 is SNHLY and CDR2 is FYNNEI. The V and J ends lost 5 bases and 13 bases respectively, with 14 bases between them. The CDR3 extends over 11 amino acids. The CDR3 DNA reads as TGTGCCAGCAGTTCCGTGGGTGTAGGTTTCTTT. The encoded protein is CASSSVGVGFF. The whole variable domain, remainder taken from reference TRBV2 and TRBJ1-1, is EPEVTQTPSHQVTQMGQEVILRCVPISNHLYFYWYRQILGQKVEFLVSFYNNEISEKSEIFDDQFSVERPDGSNFTLKIRSTKLEDSAMYFCASSSVGVGFFGQGTRLTVV.

The chain combines TRBV5-1 with TRBJ2-5; 9 bases are a match to TRBD2. This CDR3 region has 15 residues. Trimming at V came to 7 bases and at J to 5 bases, leaving 12 bases not matched to a gene. In germline, CDR1 is SGHRS, CDR2 YFSETQ. CDR3 residues: CASCRGSGSRETQYF. CDR3 coding DNA: TGCGCCAGCTGCCGAGGTAGCGGGAGTCGGGAGACCCAGTACTTC.

V usage is TRBV15 and J usage is TRBJ2-4, with a weak D call TRBD1 (6 bases). Trimming took off 0 bases at V and 2 bases at J, with 20 bases between the two ends. Per the germline V gene, CDR1 is LNHNV and CDR2 is YYDKDF (reference sequence). The CDR3 length is 19 residues. This CDR3 is CATSRDRRGPPQTKNIQYF. For the CDR3, the DNA is TGTGCCACCAGCAGAGATCGCAGGGGCCCCCCCCAGACCAAAAACATTCAGTACTTC.

This chain joins TRBV5-1 and TRBJ1-1; 8 bases line up with TRBD1. The CDR3 covers 13 residues. J gave up 7 bases and V 4 bases, and 6 bases lay outside the gene matches. Germline CDR1 and CDR2: SGHRS and YFSETQ. CDR3 nucleotides: TGCGCCAGCAGCCCGGACAGGGAACGTGAAGCTTTCTTT. Amino acids: CASSPDREREAFF.

This clonotype was recorded at least ten times. The V call is TRBV7-9, the J call TRBJ1-2, with D uncertain. Germline CDR1 SEHNR, CDR2 FQNEAQ (reference sequence). CDR3 length: 14 residues. V lost 5 bases and J 8 bases, leaving 18 bases between the germline ends. The CDR3 sequence is CASSPWTDSPGYTF. CDR3 DNA: TGTGCCAGCAGCCCCTGGACGGACTCTCCCGGCTACACCTTC.

This clonotype has a handful of counts. This chain joins TRBV6-2 or TRBV6-3 and TRBJ1-2, with TRBD1 as a possible D gene (5 bases). Germline CDR1 is MNHEY and CDR2 is SVGEGT. CDR3 length: 13 residues. Trimming removed 2 bases from V and 10 bases from J, with 14 bases in between. In DNA form, the CDR3 reads TGTGCCAGCAGTTACGGGACGGCCTTTTTCTACACCTTC. Encoded protein: CASSYGTAFFYTF.

This clonotype has ten or more counts. The V and J genes are TRBV12-3 or TRBV12-4 and TRBJ1-1; 8 nucleotides match TRBD1. The J segment lost 14 bases and the V segment lost 4 bases, leaving 15 bases of the junction unmatched. CDR3 size: 14 residues. The CDR3 DNA reads TGTGCCAGCAGTTCCACAACTCCGACAGGGGACGAGTTCTTT. It yields the protein CASSSTTPTGDEFF.

This clonotype showed up just a few times. The chain recombines TRBV10-3 with TRBJ2-3; 10 nucleotides align to TRBD2. The germline V gene has CDR1 ENHRY and CDR2 SYGVKD. This CDR3 is built from 16 residues. V gave up 2 bases and J gave up 1 base; unmatched junction bases: 3. CDR3 residues: CAISEPSGGGTDTQYF. CDR3 in DNA: TGTGCCATCAGTGAGCCCAGCGGGGGGGGCACAGATACGCAGTATTTT.

This clonotype was seen a handful of times. The genes are TRBV25-1 and TRBJ1-2; tentative D call: TRBD1 (6 bases). The germline V gene encodes CDR1 MGHDK and CDR2 SYGVNS. V lost 4 bases to trimming and J lost 8 bases, with 20 bases between them. This CDR3 is 15 amino acids long. CDR3 residues: CASSGTAPLPRGYTF. The CDR3 DNA reads as TGTGCCAGCAGTGGGACAGCCCCCTTGCCCCGGGGCTACACCTTC.

This chain connects TRBV6-2 or TRBV6-3 to TRBJ1-1, with a weak D call TRBD1 (5 bases). From germline, CDR1 is MNHEY and CDR2 SVGEGT. The CDR3 totals 14 residues. V was clipped by 7 bases and J by 5 bases, with 17 bases between them. Here the CDR3 DNA reads TGTGCCAGCATCGAGAGGGGACGGACGACTGAAGCTTTCTTT. This gives the protein CASIERGRTTEAFF.